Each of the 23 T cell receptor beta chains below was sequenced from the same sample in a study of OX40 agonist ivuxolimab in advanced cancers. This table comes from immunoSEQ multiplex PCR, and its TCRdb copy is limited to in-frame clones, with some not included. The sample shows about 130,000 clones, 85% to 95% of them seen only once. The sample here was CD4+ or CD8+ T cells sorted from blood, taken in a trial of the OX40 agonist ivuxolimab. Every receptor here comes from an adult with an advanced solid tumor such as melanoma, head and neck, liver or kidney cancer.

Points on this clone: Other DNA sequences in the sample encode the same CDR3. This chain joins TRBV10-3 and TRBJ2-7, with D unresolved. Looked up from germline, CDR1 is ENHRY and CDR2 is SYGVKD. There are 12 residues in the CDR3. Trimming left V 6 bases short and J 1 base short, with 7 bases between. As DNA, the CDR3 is TGTGCCATCAGGCAGGATTCCTACGAGCAGTACTTC. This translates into CAIRQDSYEQYF.

The CDR3 DNA sequence: TGCGCCAGCAGCTTGGGACAGGGGAACAATCAGCCCCAGCATTTT. Protein product: CASSLGQGNNQPQHF. J is TRBJ1-5 and V is TRBV5-1, with 8 bases that match TRBD1. This CDR3 has 15 residues. V gave up 0 bases and J gave up 3 bases; unmatched junction bases: 2. Germline assignment: CDR1 SGHRS and CDR2 YFSETQ.

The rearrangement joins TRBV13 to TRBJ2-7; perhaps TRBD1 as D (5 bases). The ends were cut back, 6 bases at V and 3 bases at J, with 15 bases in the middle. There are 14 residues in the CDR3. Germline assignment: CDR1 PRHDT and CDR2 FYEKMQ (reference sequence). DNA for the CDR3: TGTGCCAGCAGACCTGCAGGGCGCAACTACGAGCAGTACTTC. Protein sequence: CASRPAGRNYEQYF.

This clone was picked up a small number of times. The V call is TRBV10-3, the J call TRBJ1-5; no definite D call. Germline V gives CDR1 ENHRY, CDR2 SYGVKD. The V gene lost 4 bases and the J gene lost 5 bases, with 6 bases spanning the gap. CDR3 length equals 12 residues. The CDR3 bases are TGTGCCATCAGTGCGGTGGATCAGCCCCAGCATTTT. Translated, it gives CAISAVDQPQHF.

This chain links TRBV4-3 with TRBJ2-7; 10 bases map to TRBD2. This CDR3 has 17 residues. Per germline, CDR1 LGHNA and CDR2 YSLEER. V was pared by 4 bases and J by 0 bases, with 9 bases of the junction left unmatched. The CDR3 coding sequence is TGCGCCAGCAGCCGAGAACTCCCTAGCGGGAGCTCCTACGAGCAGTACTTC. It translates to CASSRELPSGSSYEQYF.

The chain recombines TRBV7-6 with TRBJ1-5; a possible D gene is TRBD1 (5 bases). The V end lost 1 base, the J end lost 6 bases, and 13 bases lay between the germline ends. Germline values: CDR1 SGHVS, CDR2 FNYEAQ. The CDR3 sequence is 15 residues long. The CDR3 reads CASSLGGARSQPQHF. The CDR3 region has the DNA TGTGCCAGCAGCTTAGGTGGGGCCCGCAGTCAGCCCCAGCATTTT.

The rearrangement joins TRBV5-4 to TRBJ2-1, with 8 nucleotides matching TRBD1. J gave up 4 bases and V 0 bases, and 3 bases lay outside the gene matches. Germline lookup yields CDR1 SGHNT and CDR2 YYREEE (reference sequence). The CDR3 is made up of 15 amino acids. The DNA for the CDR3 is TGTGCCAGCAGCTTGGGTCGACAGGGGTACAATGAGCAGTTCTTC. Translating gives CASSLGRQGYNEQFF.

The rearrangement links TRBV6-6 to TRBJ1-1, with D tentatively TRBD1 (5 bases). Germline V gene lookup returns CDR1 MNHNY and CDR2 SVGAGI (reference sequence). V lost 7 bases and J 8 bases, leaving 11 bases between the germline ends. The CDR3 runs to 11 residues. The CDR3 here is CASTRGGEAFF. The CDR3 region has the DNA TGTGCCAGCACCCGTGGGGGGGAAGCTTTCTTT.

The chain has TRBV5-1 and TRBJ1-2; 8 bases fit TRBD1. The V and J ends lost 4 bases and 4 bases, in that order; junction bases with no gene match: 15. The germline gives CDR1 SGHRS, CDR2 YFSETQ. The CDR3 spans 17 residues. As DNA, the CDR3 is TGCGCCAGCAGCACGTCAACAAGGGACAGGTTTAGCTATGGCTACACCTTC. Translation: CASSTSTRDRFSYGYTF.

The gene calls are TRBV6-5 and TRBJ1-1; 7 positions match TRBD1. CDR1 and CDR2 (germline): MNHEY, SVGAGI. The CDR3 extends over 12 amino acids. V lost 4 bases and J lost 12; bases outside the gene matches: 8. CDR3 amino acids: CASSSTTGLSFF. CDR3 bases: TGTGCCAGCAGTTCCACGACAGGGTTGTCTTTCTTT.

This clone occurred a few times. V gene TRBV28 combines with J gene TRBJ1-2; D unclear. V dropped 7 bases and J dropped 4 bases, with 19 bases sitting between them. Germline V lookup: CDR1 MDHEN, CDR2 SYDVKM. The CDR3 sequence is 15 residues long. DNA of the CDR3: TGTGCCAGCACCCAAGACCCCCGCGCCCGCTATGGCTACACCTTC. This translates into CASTQDPRARYGYTF.

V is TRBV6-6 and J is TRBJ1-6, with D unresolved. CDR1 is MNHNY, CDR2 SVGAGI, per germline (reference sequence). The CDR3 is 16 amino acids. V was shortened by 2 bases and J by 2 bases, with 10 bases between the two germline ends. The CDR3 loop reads CASSYREVTYNSPLHF. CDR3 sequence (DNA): TGTGCCAGCAGTTACAGGGAAGTAACCTATAATTCACCCCTCCACTTT.

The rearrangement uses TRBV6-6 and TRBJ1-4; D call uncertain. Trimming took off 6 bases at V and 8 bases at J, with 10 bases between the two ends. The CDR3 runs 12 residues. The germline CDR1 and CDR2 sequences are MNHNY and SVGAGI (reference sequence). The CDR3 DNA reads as TGTGCCAGCAGCGGAACCTCGGAAAAACTGTTTTTT. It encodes CASSGTSEKLFF.

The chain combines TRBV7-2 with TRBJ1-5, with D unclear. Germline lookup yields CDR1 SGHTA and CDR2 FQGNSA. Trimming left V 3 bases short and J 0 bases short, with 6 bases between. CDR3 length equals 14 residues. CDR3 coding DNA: TGTGCCAGCAGCTTCGACGATAGCAATCAGCCCCAGCATTTT. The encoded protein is CASSFDDSNQPQHF.

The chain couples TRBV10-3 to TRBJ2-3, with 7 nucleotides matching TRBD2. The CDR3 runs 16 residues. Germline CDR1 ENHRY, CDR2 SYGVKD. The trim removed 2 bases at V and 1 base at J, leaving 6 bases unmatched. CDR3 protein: CAISELASGRTDTQYF. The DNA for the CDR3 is TGTGCCATCAGTGAGCTGGCTAGCGGTCGCACAGATACGCAGTATTTT.

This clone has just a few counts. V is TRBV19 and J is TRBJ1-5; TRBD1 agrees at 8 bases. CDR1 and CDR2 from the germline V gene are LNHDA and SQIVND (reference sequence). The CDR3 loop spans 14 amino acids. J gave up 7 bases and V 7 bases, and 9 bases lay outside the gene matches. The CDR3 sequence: CASTSDRGGQPQHF. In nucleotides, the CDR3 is TGTGCCAGTACCTCAGACAGGGGTGGCCAGCCCCAGCATTTT.

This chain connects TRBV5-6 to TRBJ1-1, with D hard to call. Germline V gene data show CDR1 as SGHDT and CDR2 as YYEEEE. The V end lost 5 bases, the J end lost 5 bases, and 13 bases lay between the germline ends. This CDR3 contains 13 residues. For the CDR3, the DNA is TGTGCCAGCAGTATGACGGTGAGAACTGAAGCTTTCTTT. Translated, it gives CASSMTVRTEAFF.

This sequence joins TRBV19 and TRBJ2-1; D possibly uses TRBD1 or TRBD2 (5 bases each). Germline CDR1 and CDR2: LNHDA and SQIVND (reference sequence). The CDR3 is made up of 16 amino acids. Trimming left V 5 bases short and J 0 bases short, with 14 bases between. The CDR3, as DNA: TGTGCCAGTAGTGGCCGGGACGCCAGCTCCTACAATGAGCAGTTCTTC. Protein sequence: CASSGRDASSYNEQFF. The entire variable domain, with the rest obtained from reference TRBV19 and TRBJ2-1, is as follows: DGGITQSPKYLFRKEGQNVTLSCEQNLNHDAMYWYRQDPGQGLRLIYYSQIVNDFQKGDIAEGYSVSREKKESFPLTVTSAQKNPTAFYLCASSGRDASSYNEQFFGPGTRLTVL.

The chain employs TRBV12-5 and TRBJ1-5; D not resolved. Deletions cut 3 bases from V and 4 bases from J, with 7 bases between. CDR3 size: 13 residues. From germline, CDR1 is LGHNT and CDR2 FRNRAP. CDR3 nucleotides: TGTGCTAGTGGTTTTGGAGAGAATCAGCCCCAGCATTTT. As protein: CASGFGENQPQHF. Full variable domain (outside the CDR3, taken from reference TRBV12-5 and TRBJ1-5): DARVTQTPRHKVTEMGQEVTMRCQPILGHNTVFWYRQTMMQGLELLAYFRNRAPLDDSGMPKDRFSAEMPDATLATLKIQPSEPRDSAVYFCASGFGENQPQHFGDGTRLSIL.

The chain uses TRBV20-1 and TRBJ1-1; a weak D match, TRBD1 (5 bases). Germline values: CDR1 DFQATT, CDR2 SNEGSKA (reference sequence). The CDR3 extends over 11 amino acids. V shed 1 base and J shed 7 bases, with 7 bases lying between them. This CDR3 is CSARGDVEAFF. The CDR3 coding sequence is TGCAGTGCTAGAGGGGACGTTGAAGCTTTCTTT.

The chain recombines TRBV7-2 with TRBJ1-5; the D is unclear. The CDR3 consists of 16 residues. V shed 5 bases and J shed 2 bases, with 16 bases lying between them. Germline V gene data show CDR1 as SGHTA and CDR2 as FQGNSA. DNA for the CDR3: TGTGCCAGCAGCAGGGTTAGTCTAAGTGGCAATCAGCCCCAGCATTTT. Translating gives CASSRVSLSGNQPQHF.

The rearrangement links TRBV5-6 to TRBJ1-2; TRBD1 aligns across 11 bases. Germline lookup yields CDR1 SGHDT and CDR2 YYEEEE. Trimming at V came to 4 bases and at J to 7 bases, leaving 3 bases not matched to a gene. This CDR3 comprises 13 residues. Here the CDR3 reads CASSPGTGGGYTF. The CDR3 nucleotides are TGTGCCAGCAGCCCCGGGACAGGGGGTGGCTACACCTTC.

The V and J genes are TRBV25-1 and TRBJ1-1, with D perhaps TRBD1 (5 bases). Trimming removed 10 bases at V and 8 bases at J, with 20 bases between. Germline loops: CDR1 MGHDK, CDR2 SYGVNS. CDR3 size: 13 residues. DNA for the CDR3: TGTGCCATTAGTTCATCGGGGGGATCCGAAGCTTTCTTT. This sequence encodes CAISSSGGSEAFF.